A selection of T cell receptor beta chains follows, all from one sample in a study of T cell responses to AZD1222 COVID-19 vaccine. The method was immunoSEQ multiplex PCR; TCRdb's version includes in-frame clones alone and lacks a portion of them. The data hold about 120,000 clones, with roughly 91% observed a single time. The sequencing here drew on peripheral blood, taken on day 0 of AZD1222 vaccination. Receptor source: an adult in good health. Both conserved end residues are trimmed from each CDR3.

J gene,V gene,CDR3 protein
TRBJ1-2,TRBV6-5,ASGDTGKGGYT
TRBJ1-2,TRBV6-5,ASSLTGVGGYT
TRBJ1-5,TRBV7-9,ASSRYAGQPQH
TRBJ1-5,TRBV7-9,ASASTGVQPQH
TRBJ2-2,TRBV12-3/TRBV12-4,ASSNVAGELF
TRBJ2-1,TRBV20-1,SASETSGSTEQF
TRBJ1-1,TRBV5-1,ASSYGQATEAF
TRBJ2-3,TRBV19,ASKDRPAAIADTQY
TRBJ2-7,TRBV30,AWSLLSSYEQY
TRBJ1-3,TRBV5-1,ASSLVGQDGNTIY
TRBJ2-3,TRBV5-1,ASSLAPGGSTDTQY
TRBJ2-3,TRBV23-1,ASSQLASSTDTQY
TRBJ1-5,TRBV6-4,ASSDSRWTEGSNQPQH
TRBJ2-1,TRBV5-6,ASSLLGAAPSEQF
TRBJ2-5,TRBV7-9,ASSEEGSAQWKETQY
TRBJ1-1,TRBV6-5,ASSRITGRPEAF
TRBJ1-4,TRBV19,ASSIRDGANEKLF
TRBJ2-1,TRBV11-1,ASSLFGAEQF
TRBJ1-2,TRBV20-1,SATVGDGYT
TRBJ1-1,TRBV29-1,SVNGAGVDTEAF
TRBJ2-7,TRBV10-1,ASSDVDREFEQY
TRBJ1-2,TRBV15,ATSRGGTGNYGYT
TRBJ2-7,TRBV5-1,ASSRSGVYEQY
TRBJ2-3,TRBV3-1/TRBV3-2,ASSLAESDTQY
TRBJ2-4,TRBV18,ASSPTGFKNIQY